These 32 T cell receptor beta chains came from one sample sequenced in a study of T cells in women clearing cervical HPV infection. The repertoire was sequenced with immunoSEQ multiplex PCR; TCRdb's copy has only in-frame clones and lacks some. The listing contains tens of thousands of clones. Input material: blood buffy coat. The source of these receptors is a woman aged 18 to 75 with a cervical HPV16 infection that either progressed to CIN3+ or cleared (not recorded which).

With respect to this clone: The sequenced fragment ends 3 residues before the CDR3 boundary, so the rest is inferred from the germline J gene. This chain uses TRBV7-9 with TRBJ2-2; TRBD1 aligns across 7 bases. This CDR3 comprises 13 residues. Germline V CDR1 and CDR2: SEHNR, FQNEAQ (reference sequence). The CDR3 loop reads CASSLGQGVPLFF. Incomplete CDR3 DNA: TGTGCCAGCAGCTTAGGGCAGGGGGTACCG.

As concerns this clone: Read coverage stops 3 residues before the CDR3 terminus; the germline J gene supplies the remainder. This chain uses TRBV12-3 or TRBV12-4 with TRBJ1-4, with TRBD1 identical over 9 bases. This CDR3 is built from 14 residues. The V segment lost 1 base and the J segment 8 bases; nucleotides outside the gene matches: 2. CDR3 region: CASSLGTGEEKLFF. CDR3 DNA (partial): TGTGCCAGCAGTTTAGGGACAGGGGAAGAAAAA.

CDR3 bases read: TGCGCCAGCAGCTTGACCTTAGTAGCCGGGGAG. Its protein product is CASSLTLVAGE. The CDR3 in full is CASSLTLVAGELFF. The V gene is TRBV5-1, the J gene TRBJ2-2; no reliable D call. The read halts 3 residues ahead of the CDR3 end, with the missing end drawn from the germline J gene. V was clipped by 1 base and J by 6 bases, with 10 bases between them. The CDR3 extends over 14 amino acids. Germline CDR1 SGHRS, CDR2 YFSETQ.

Of note for this clone: Read coverage stops 3 residues before the CDR3 terminus; the germline J gene supplies the remainder. V is TRBV5-1 and J is TRBJ2-1; 7 bases match TRBD1. CDR1 is SGHRS, CDR2 YFSETQ, per germline. The V gene end was trimmed by 4 bases and the J gene end by 7 bases; junction bases not matched to a gene: 5. The CDR3 has 13 amino acids. CDR3 residues: CASSRGQTNEQFF. The CDR3 bases that were read are TGCGCCAGCAGCCGGGGACAGACGAATGAG. Variable domain in full (rest from reference TRBV5-1 and TRBJ2-1): KAGVTQTPRYLIKTRGQQVTLSCSPISGHRSVSWYQQTPGQGLQFLFEYFSETQRNKGNFPGRFSGRQFSNSRSEMNVSTLELGDSALYLCASSRGQTNEQFFGPGTRLTVL.

For this clone: The read gets to within 3 residues of the CDR3 end, and the germline J gene fills in the rest. The chain joins TRBV5-6 to TRBJ2-3; a weak D match, TRBD2 (5 bases). V was shortened by 4 bases and J by 6 bases, with 18 bases between the two germline ends. The CDR3 length is 15 residues. Looked up from germline, CDR1 is SGHDT and CDR2 is YYEEEE. CDR3 bases read: TGTGCCAGCAGCAGACGGACCGTCGGGGTGGATACG. Translating it yields CASSRRTVGVDT. The full CDR3 sequence reads CASSRRTVGVDTQYF.

Concerning this clone: This specimen includes other DNA sequences encoding the same CDR3. The DNA read from the CDR3 is TGTGCCAGCAAAGGGACAGGGGGCGGCGAG. Translating gives CASKGTGGGE. The whole CDR3 sequence reads CASKGTGGGEQYF. The chain recombines TRBV19 with TRBJ2-7; 12 bases map to TRBD1. The missing CDR3 end, 3 residues past where the read stops, is filled in from the germline J gene. After removal of 9 bases from V and 6 bases from J, the junction contained 6 bases not matched to a gene. The CDR3 length is 13 residues. From germline, CDR1 is LNHDA and CDR2 SQIVND (reference sequence).

With respect to this clone: The read ends 3 residues before the CDR3 terminus; that terminus is restored from the germline J gene. V gene TRBV19 combines with J gene TRBJ2-3, with D tentatively TRBD2 (6 bases). V lost 0 bases to trimming and J lost 2 bases, with 15 bases between them. CDR1 is LNHDA, CDR2 SQIVND, per germline (reference sequence). The CDR3 spans 17 residues. CDR3 DNA, as far as it was read: TGTGCCAGTAGTATAGACCAGACTAGAGGGGACACAGATACG. Translating it yields CASSIDQTRGDTDT. The CDR3 reads in full as CASSIDQTRGDTDTQYF.

Note on this clone: The read finishes 3 residues shy of the CDR3 end, and the germline J gene is used to complete it. This rearrangement joins TRBV7-9 to TRBJ1-2; 7 bases align to TRBD1. From germline, CDR1 is SEHNR and CDR2 FQNEAQ (reference sequence). CDR3 length: 14 amino acids. The part of the CDR3 DNA that was read is TGTGCCAGCAGCTTAGAAACAGGGGTAGTGGGC. Protein sequence: CASSLETGVVG. The complete CDR3 protein is CASSLETGVVGYTF.

As concerns this clone: The CDR3 is cut off 3 residues early in the read; its end comes from the germline J gene. The chain couples TRBV7-2 to TRBJ2-7; TRBD2 matches at 8 bases. CDR3 length equals 14 residues. V dropped 2 bases and J dropped 4; count of bases not matched to a gene: 4. Germline V gives CDR1 SGHTA, CDR2 FQGNSA. The CDR3 DNA, read in part, is TGTGCCAGCAGCTTACGGGGGGGCCTGTACGAG. Its translation is CASSLRGGLYE. The CDR3 as a whole reads CASSLRGGLYEQYF.

Notes on this clone: Read coverage stops 3 residues before the CDR3 terminus; the germline J gene supplies the remainder. This chain links TRBV12-3 or TRBV12-4 with TRBJ2-7; 8 bases align to TRBD2. The CDR3 contains 14 residues. V lost 5 bases and J lost 2; bases outside the gene matches: 5. The covered CDR3 bases are TGTGCCAGCAGTATAACGGGACTAGCCTACGAG. It specifies CASSITGLAYE. In full, the CDR3 reads CASSITGLAYEQYF.

About this clone itself: Coverage ceases 3 residues before the CDR3 finishes, and the germline J gene fills in the end. V and J are TRBV20-1 and TRBJ1-2, with D hard to call. CDR1 and CDR2 from the germline V gene are DFQATT and SNEGSKA (reference sequence). The length of the CDR3 is 13 residues. Trimming stripped 0 bases from V and 5 bases from J, with 10 bases between. The CDR3 DNA, read in part, is TGCAGTGCTAGAGATAGTGCGGCTTATGGC. Amino acids: CSARDSAAYG. The whole CDR3 is CSARDSAAYGYTF.

A word on this clone: The read is 3 residues too short to cover the CDR3 end, so that end is filled in from the germline J gene. The chain uses TRBV5-4 and TRBJ2-2; the match to TRBD2 covers 7 bases. There are 15 residues in the CDR3. Germline values: CDR1 SGHNT, CDR2 YYREEE (reference sequence). V lost 4 bases, J lost 2 bases, and 5 bases stayed unmatched. CDR3 bases read: TGTGCCAGCAGCCCCGCGGGACTAAACACCGGGGAG. Encoded protein: CASSPAGLNTGE. The whole CDR3 is CASSPAGLNTGELFF.

As regards this clone: The missing CDR3 end, 3 residues past where the read stops, is filled in from the germline J gene. The chain links TRBV5-1 to TRBJ1-1, with D perhaps matching TRBD1 (6 bases). CDR3 length: 15 residues. Germline CDR1 and CDR2: SGHRS and YFSETQ. V lost 3 bases and J lost 7, with 19 bases in between. The CDR3 region is CASSSGAEQGHEAFF. The sequenced CDR3 bases are TGCGCCAGCAGCTCCGGTGCGGAACAGGGCCATGAA.

On this clone: The CDR3 is cut off 3 residues early in the read; its end comes from the germline J gene. This sample includes further DNA sequences coding for the same CDR3. The genes are TRBV6-1 and TRBJ1-2; TRBD1 matches at 8 bases. CDR3 size: 13 residues. Germline trimming cut 3 bases from V and 7 bases from J; bases unmatched to any gene: 4. Looked up from germline, CDR1 is MNHNS and CDR2 is SASEGT. CDR3 region: CASSEDRVGGYTF. The sequenced CDR3 bases are TGTGCCAGCAGTGAGGACAGGGTCGGTGGC.

In regard to this clone: Read data end 3 residues before the CDR3 end; the end is taken from the germline J gene. The rearrangement uses TRBV7-9 and TRBJ2-5, with D possibly being TRBD1 (5 bases). With 8 bases removed from V and 1 base from J, the gap between germline ends came to 17 bases. The CDR3 is 15 amino acids. The germline V gene encodes CDR1 SEHNR and CDR2 FQNEAQ (reference sequence). Partial CDR3 DNA: TGTGCCAGCCGCCGCCCACAGGACCCCCAAGAGACC. It translates to CASRRPQDPQET. The entire CDR3 is CASRRPQDPQETQYF.

To note about this clone: Read sequence stops 3 residues before the CDR3 end, and the germline J gene provides the missing end. The chain combines TRBV18 with TRBJ2-6; D call uncertain. Trimming left V 3 bases short and J 0 bases short, with 3 bases between. The CDR3 runs 14 residues. Per the germline V gene, CDR1 is KGHSH and CDR2 is LQKENI. CDR3 sequence reads: CASSPYSGANVLTF. CDR3 DNA (partial): TGTGCCAGCTCACCCTACTCTGGGGCCAACGTC.

Of note for this clone: Relative to the germline gene, one junction end is altered; a read error may explain this. The read stops 3 residues short of the end of the CDR3; the missing end is completed from the germline J gene. The chain is built from TRBV7-7 and TRBJ2-1; 12 bases fit TRBD2. In germline, CDR1 is SSHAT, CDR2 FNYEAQ (reference sequence). This CDR3 spans 16 amino acids. CDR3 protein: CASSLAASGGVNEQFF. The part of the CDR3 DNA that was read is TGTGCTAGCAGCTTAGCGGCTAGCGGGGGGGTGAATGAG.

Of note for this clone: The CDR3 end is not reached by the read, which stops 3 residues before it; the germline J gene fills it in. The chain carries TRBV19 and TRBJ1-2; the match to TRBD1 covers 10 bases. The CDR3 length is 15 residues. Germline values: CDR1 LNHDA, CDR2 SQIVND (reference sequence). The part of the CDR3 DNA that was read is TGTGCCAGTTCTTTTGGCGACAGGGGGCGCGGCGAC. This gives the protein CASSFGDRGRGD. The full CDR3 reads CASSFGDRGRGDYTF. Variable domain in full (rest from reference TRBV19 and TRBJ1-2): DGGITQSPKYLFRKEGQNVTLSCEQNLNHDAMYWYRQDPGQGLRLIYYSQIVNDFQKGDIAEGYSVSREKKESFPLTVTSAQKNPTAFYLCASSFGDRGRGDYTFGSGTRLTVV.

Concerning this clone itself: Read sequence stops 3 residues before the CDR3 end, and the germline J gene provides the missing end. The rearrangement links TRBV12-3 or TRBV12-4 to TRBJ1-1, with TRBD1 identical over 7 bases. This CDR3 has 16 residues. J was trimmed by 0 bases and V by 3 bases; bases with no gene match: 7. The covered CDR3 bases are TGTGCCAGCAGTTTTAGACAGGGAAGCCTGAACACTGAA. This encodes CASSFRQGSLNTE. In full, the CDR3 reads CASSFRQGSLNTEAFF.

To note about this clone: The sequenced fragment ends 3 residues before the CDR3 boundary, so the rest is inferred from the germline J gene. The chain uses TRBV10-3 and TRBJ2-3, with 9 bases fitting TRBD1. Trimming at V came to 6 bases and at J to 6 bases, leaving 7 bases not matched to a gene. This CDR3 is 14 amino acids long. From germline, CDR1 is ENHRY and CDR2 SYGVKD. The covered CDR3 bases are TGTGCCATCAGATTCGGGACAGGGTTGGATACG. Amino acid sequence: CAIRFGTGLDT. The entire CDR3 sequence reads CAIRFGTGLDTQYF.

A word on this clone: The read terminates 3 residues ahead of where the CDR3 ends, so the germline J gene completes it. The chain couples TRBV6-1 to TRBJ2-6; 11 bases map to TRBD1. Germline lookup yields CDR1 MNHNS and CDR2 SASEGT. Trimming removed 0 bases from V and 1 base from J; junction bases left unmatched: 5. CDR3 length: 19 amino acids. The chain's CDR3 is CASSEARRDRGSGANVLTF. The covered CDR3 bases are TGTGCCAGCAGTGAAGCTCGCCGGGACAGGGGGTCTGGGGCCAACGTC.

A word on this clone: The CDR3 is cut off 3 residues early in the read; its end comes from the germline J gene. This sequence joins TRBV10-2 and TRBJ1-1, with D unclear. CDR1 and CDR2 from the germline V gene are WSHSY and SAAADI. CDR3 length equals 17 residues. V was shortened by 3 bases and J by 1 base, with 18 bases between the two germline ends. The CDR3 protein is CASSDKVPQIPNTEAFF. Incomplete CDR3 DNA: TGCGCCAGCAGTGATAAGGTTCCCCAGATACCGAACACTGAA.

CDR3 bases read: TGCGCCAGCAGTCGCGGGGGCGCGAACTATGGC. Protein product: CASSRGGANYG. The full-length CDR3 reads as CASSRGGANYGYTF. The chain couples TRBV4-1 to TRBJ1-2, with D possibly matching TRBD1 (6 bases). The CDR3 end lies 3 residues beyond the end of the read and is filled in from the germline J gene. The CDR3 has 14 amino acids. V lost 6 bases to trimming and J lost 2 bases, with 13 bases between them. Germline CDR1 and CDR2: MGHRA and YSYEKL.

Concerning this clone itself: The CDR3 is cut off 3 residues early in the read; its end comes from the germline J gene. The gene calls are TRBV4-1 and TRBJ2-7, with 8 bases aligning to TRBD1. V lost 3 bases, J lost 2 bases, and 6 bases stayed unmatched. CDR3 length equals 15 residues. The germline gives CDR1 MGHRA, CDR2 YSYEKL. The CDR3: CASSHTGTGTYEQYF. The DNA read from the CDR3 is TGCGCCAGCAGCCATACCGGGACAGGCACCTACGAG.

Turning to this clone: The read ends 3 residues before the CDR3 terminus; that terminus is restored from the germline J gene. This chain links TRBV19 with TRBJ1-4; D remains ambiguous. This CDR3 contains 13 residues. Trimming removed 9 bases at V and 6 bases at J, with 14 bases between. Looked up from germline, CDR1 is LNHDA and CDR2 is SQIVND (reference sequence). The CDR3 is CASRSLVDEKLFF. The sequenced CDR3 bases are TGTGCCAGCAGGTCTCTCGTCGATGAAAAA. The full variable domain, with the rest looked up from reference TRBV19 and TRBJ1-4, is DGGITQSPKYLFRKEGQNVTLSCEQNLNHDAMYWYRQDPGQGLRLIYYSQIVNDFQKGDIAEGYSVSREKKESFPLTVTSAQKNPTAFYLCASRSLVDEKLFFGSGTQLSVL.

Details on this clone: The sequenced fragment ends 3 residues before the CDR3 boundary, so the rest is inferred from the germline J gene. The gene calls are TRBV7-9 and TRBJ1-2; D is unresolved. The CDR3 consists of 15 residues. Germline CDR1 reads SEHNR; CDR2 reads FQNEAQ (reference sequence). Incomplete CDR3 DNA: TGTGCCAGCAGCCCTATTAACCGGTACACAGATACC. As protein: CASSPINRYTDT. The full CDR3 is CASSPINRYTDTYTF.

About this clone itself: The CDR3 goes on 3 residues after the read ends, and that part is filled in from the germline J gene. The chain recombines TRBV7-1 with TRBJ2-4; TRBD2 aligns across 14 bases. TRBV7-1 is sorted into the ORF group, with uncertain function. This CDR3 contains 20 residues. V lost 3 bases to trimming and J lost 0 bases; unmatched junction nucleotides: 10. The CDR3 loop is CASSSNVGLAGGLAKNIQYF. The covered CDR3 bases are TGTGCCAGCAGCTCCAACGTTGGACTAGCGGGGGGATTAGCCAAAAACATT.

As regards this clone: The observed sequence ends 3 residues before the CDR3 terminus, with the missing tail filled in from the germline J gene. The chain uses TRBV19 and TRBJ1-1; 8 nucleotides align to TRBD1. The germline V gene encodes CDR1 LNHDA and CDR2 SQIVND (reference sequence). Germline trimming cut 2 bases from V and 4 bases from J; bases unmatched to any gene: 12. CDR3 length: 17 amino acids. This chain's CDR3 is CASSISKRTGLTTEAFF. Incomplete CDR3 DNA: TGTGCCAGTAGTATAAGCAAACGGACAGGGTTAACCACTGAA.

Concerning this clone itself: The read ends 3 residues before the CDR3 terminus; that terminus is restored from the germline J gene. The V and J genes are TRBV5-4 and TRBJ2-7; a weak D match, TRBD2 (6 bases). The CDR3 runs to 15 residues. Germline V gene lookup returns CDR1 SGHNT and CDR2 YYREEE (reference sequence). V was clipped by 3 bases and J by 1 base, with 14 bases between them. This CDR3 is CASSSSGGRSYEQYF. The covered CDR3 bases are TGTGCCAGCAGCTCGAGCGGAGGGCGGTCCTACGAG.

As regards this clone: The read ends 3 residues shy of where the CDR3 ends; the end is completed using the germline J gene. The chain uses TRBV9 and TRBJ2-1; 10 nucleotides line up with TRBD2. V lost 4 bases, J lost 5 bases, and 12 bases stayed unmatched. This CDR3 region has 17 residues. Germline V gene data show CDR1 as SGDLS and CDR2 as YYNGEE. The CDR3: CASSLGGTSAYHNEQFF. The part of the CDR3 DNA that was read is TGTGCCAGCAGCCTAGGAGGGACTAGCGCCTATCACAATGAG.

About this clone itself: The read ends 3 residues early relative to the CDR3; the germline J gene fills the gap. The rearrangement joins TRBV20-1 to TRBJ1-6, with 7 bases identical to TRBD1. The CDR3 extends over 13 amino acids. CDR1 is DFQATT, CDR2 SNEGSKA, per germline (reference sequence). Trimming took 2 bases from V and 10 from J; bases not matched to a gene: 5. The covered CDR3 bases are TGCAGTGCTAGAACAGGGGTCGGGTCACCC. Protein product: CSARTGVGSP. The entire CDR3 reads CSARTGVGSPLHF.

As concerns this clone: The CDR3 goes on 3 residues after the read ends, and that part is filled in from the germline J gene. This chain joins TRBV5-1 and TRBJ2-3, with a weak D call TRBD2 (6 bases). The ends were cut back, 0 bases at V and 3 bases at J, with 11 bases in the middle. The CDR3 length is 15 residues. Germline V CDR1 and CDR2: SGHRS, YFSETQ. CDR3 region: CASSLEGRRTDTQYF. Incomplete CDR3 DNA: TGCGCCAGCAGCTTGGAGGGGAGGAGAACAGATACG.